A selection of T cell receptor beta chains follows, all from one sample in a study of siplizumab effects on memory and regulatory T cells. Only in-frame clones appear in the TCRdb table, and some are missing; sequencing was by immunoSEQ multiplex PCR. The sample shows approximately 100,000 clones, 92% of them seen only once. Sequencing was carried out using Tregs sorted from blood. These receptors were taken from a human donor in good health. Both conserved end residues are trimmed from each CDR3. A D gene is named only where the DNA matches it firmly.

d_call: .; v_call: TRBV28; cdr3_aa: ASSFISQGTEQF
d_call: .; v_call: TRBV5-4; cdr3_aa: ASSLTSSRELF
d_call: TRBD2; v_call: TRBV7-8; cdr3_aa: ASSLKFGLAGTGELF
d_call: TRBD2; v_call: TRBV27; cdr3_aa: ASSLSAGSGRTEQF
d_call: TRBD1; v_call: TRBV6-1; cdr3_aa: ASKRQGLGVEAF
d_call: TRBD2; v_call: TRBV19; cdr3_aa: ASSMFSGRPDTQY
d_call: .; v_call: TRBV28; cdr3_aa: ASSLYTYGYT
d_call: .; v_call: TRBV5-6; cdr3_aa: ASSLGGGVYEQY
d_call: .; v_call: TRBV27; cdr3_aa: ASSPPNEQY
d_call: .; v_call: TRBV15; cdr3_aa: ATSTRGTGANVLT
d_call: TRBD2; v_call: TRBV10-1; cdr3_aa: ASSDGLAGVDTQY
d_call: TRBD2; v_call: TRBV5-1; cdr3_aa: ASSLTSGRLETQY
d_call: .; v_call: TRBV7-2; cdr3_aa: ASSLAGPYEQY
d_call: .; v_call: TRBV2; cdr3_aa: ASSEPRVGAIGNQPQH
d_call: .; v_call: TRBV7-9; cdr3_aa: ASSLWGGFSYNEQF
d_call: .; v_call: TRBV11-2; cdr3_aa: ASGDPREKLF
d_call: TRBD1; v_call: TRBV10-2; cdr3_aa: ASSDGQATNEKLF
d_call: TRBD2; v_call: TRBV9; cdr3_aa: ASSVGLAGDPEQY
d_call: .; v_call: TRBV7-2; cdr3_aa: ASSDPGSWHYT
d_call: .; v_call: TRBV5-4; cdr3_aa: ASRARGGANVLT
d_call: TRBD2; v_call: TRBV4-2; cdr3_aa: ASSQGLAGDSQY
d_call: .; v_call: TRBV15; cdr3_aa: ATSRDAGSYEQY
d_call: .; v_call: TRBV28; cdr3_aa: ASSPGSWTEAF
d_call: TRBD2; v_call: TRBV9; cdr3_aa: ASTQTSGIYNEQF
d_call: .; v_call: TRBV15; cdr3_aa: ATSRELRASKANVLT
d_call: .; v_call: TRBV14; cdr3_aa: ASSLHYRGGDEQF
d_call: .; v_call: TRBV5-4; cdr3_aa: ASSWGPLNTEAF
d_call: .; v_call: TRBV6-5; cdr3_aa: ASSYGGINEKLF